The 12 T cell receptor beta chains below were found in one sample sequenced in a study of early T cells in non-severe SARS-CoV-2 infection. In TCRdb, the 5' RACE reads were re-called with MiXCR into one record per CDR3 protein. The sample has roughly 66,000 distinct CDR3 sequences; less than 9.5% are singletons. Sequences were obtained from whole blood. These receptors all come from an adult who was a healthcare worker with PCR-confirmed SARS-CoV-2 infection or an uninfected control (not recorded which).

The rearrangement uses TRBV30 and TRBJ2-5; D gene ambiguous. Looked up from germline, CDR1 is GTSNPN and CDR2 is SVGIG (reference sequence). The CDR3 is made up of 13 amino acids. The V end lost 2 bases, the J end lost 4 bases, and 11 bases lay between the germline ends. CDR3 in DNA: TGTGCCTGGAGTTCGACTTCGTCAGAGACCCAGTACTTC. Translation: CAWSSTSSETQYF.

The chain links TRBV6-6 to TRBJ2-7; D remains ambiguous. The V end was cut by 0 bases, the J end by 2 bases, with 5 bases between. CDR1 MNHNY and CDR2 SVGAGI come from the germline V gene (reference sequence). The CDR3 spans 13 residues. CDR3 sequence: CASSYSEAYEQYF. The CDR3 bases are TGTGCCAGCAGTTACTCGGAAGCCTACGAGCAGTACTTC.

This clonotype was counted many times. The chain combines TRBV12-3 or TRBV12-4 with TRBJ1-1, with D maybe TRBD1 (5 bases). The V gene lost 5 bases and the J gene lost 0 bases, with 7 bases spanning the gap. The CDR3 covers 13 residues. In DNA, the CDR3 is TGTGCCAGCAGTCCACAGGTGAACACTGAAGCTTTCTTT. Protein sequence: CASSPQVNTEAFF.

This clonotype was found a few times. CDR3 bases: TGTGCCAGCAGCTTACAAGCGGGAGCTAACAATGAGCAGTTCTTC. Protein product: CASSLQAGANNEQFF. V is TRBV7-2 and J is TRBJ2-1; 8 bases line up with TRBD2. Germline lookup yields CDR1 SGHTA and CDR2 FQGNSA. This CDR3 has 15 amino acids. Trimming at V came to 2 bases and at J to 5 bases, leaving 5 bases not matched to a gene. Complete variable domain (other parts from reference TRBV7-2 and TRBJ2-1): GAGVSQSPSNKVTEKGKDVELRCDPISGHTALYWYRQSLGQGLEFLIYFQGNSAPDKSGLPSDRFSAERTGGSVSTLTIQRTQQEDSAVYLCASSLQAGANNEQFFGPGTRLTVL.

The chain has TRBV20-1 and TRBJ1-6; 8 positions agree with TRBD1. Germline V gene data show CDR1 as DFQATT and CDR2 as SNEGSKA (reference sequence). The CDR3 is made up of 16 amino acids. V was clipped by 6 bases and J by 6 bases; unmatched bases: 13. The CDR3 loop reads CSAKTGVDGGNSPLHF. As DNA, the CDR3 is TGCAGTGCCAAGACAGGGGTGGATGGCGGTAATTCACCCCTCCACTTT.

This clonotype was counted between two and nine times. CDR3 loop: CASSLGPGTGDEQYF. The CDR3 bases are TGTGCCAGCAGTTTGGGCCCCGGGACAGGGGACGAGCAGTACTTC. This chain links TRBV27 with TRBJ2-7, with 10 bases lining up with TRBD1. With 3 bases clipped from V and 5 bases from J, the junction kept 7 bases outside the gene matches. The CDR3 spans 15 residues. Germline lookup yields CDR1 MNHEY and CDR2 SMNVEV (reference sequence).

The chain uses TRBV2 and TRBJ1-6; TRBD1 aligns across 7 bases. V gave up 2 bases and J gave up 5 bases; unmatched junction bases: 6. Germline values: CDR1 SNHLY, CDR2 FYNNEI. The CDR3 runs to 16 residues. The CDR3 DNA reads TGTGCCAGCAGTGAACTGACAGGGTGGAATAATTCACCCCTCCACTTT. Its translation is CASSELTGWNNSPLHF.

The J gene is TRBJ2-7, the V gene TRBV18; 7 bases map to TRBD2. Losses at the gene ends were 3 bases for V and 5 bases for J; bases not matched to a gene: 7. The CDR3 spans 14 residues. CDR1 KGHSH and CDR2 LQKENI come from the germline V gene. The CDR3 DNA sequence: TGTGCCAGCTCACCGGGACTTGGGGGGGACGAGCAGTACTTC. Protein sequence: CASSPGLGGDEQYF.

The genes are TRBV10-2 and TRBJ2-7, with a possible D match to TRBD1 (5 bases). Germline V gives CDR1 WSHSY, CDR2 SAAADI. Trimming cost V 8 bases and J 2 bases, with 13 bases left between them. This CDR3 has 13 residues. The CDR3 region is CASQRGSAYEQYF. CDR3 nucleotides: TGCGCCAGCCAAAGGGGATCGGCCTACGAGCAGTACTTC.

This clonotype was picked up many times. This chain uses TRBV6-1 with TRBJ1-5; D not resolved. V lost 6 bases and J lost 4, with 7 bases in between. This CDR3 is built from 12 residues. Germline lookup yields CDR1 MNHNS and CDR2 SASEGT. The CDR3 nucleotides read TGTGCCAGCAGGAACATAAATCAGCCCCAGCATTTT. Its translation is CASRNINQPQHF.

This CDR3 reads CSARAPLDTGELFF. Written as DNA, the CDR3 is TGCAGTGCTAGGGCCCCCCTCGACACCGGGGAGCTGTTTTTT. The chain combines TRBV20-1 with TRBJ2-2; D not resolved. Germline CDR1 DFQATT, CDR2 SNEGSKA (reference sequence). The germline V and J ends were trimmed by 3 bases and 3 bases, with 11 bases remaining between them. The CDR3 extends over 14 amino acids.

This chain links TRBV15 with TRBJ1-6, with D perhaps TRBD1 (6 bases). Germline V gene data show CDR1 as LNHNV and CDR2 as YYDKDF (reference sequence). Trimming stripped 1 base from V and 9 bases from J, with 13 bases between. This CDR3 is built from 15 residues. The CDR3 nucleotides are TGTGCCACCAGCAGAGCTTACGGGGGCCTTTCACCCCTCCACTTT. Encoded protein: CATSRAYGGLSPLHF.